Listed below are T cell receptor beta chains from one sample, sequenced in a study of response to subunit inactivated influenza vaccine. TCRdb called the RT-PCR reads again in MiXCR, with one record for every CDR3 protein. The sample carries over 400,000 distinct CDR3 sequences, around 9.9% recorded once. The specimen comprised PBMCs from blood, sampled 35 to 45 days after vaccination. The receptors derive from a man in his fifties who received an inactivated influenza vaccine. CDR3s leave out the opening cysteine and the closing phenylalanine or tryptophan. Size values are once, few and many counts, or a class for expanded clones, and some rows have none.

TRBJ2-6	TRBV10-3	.	AISESERGLAGANVLT
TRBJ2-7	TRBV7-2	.	ASSLGGRVYEQY
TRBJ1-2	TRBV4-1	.	ASSQEARPTNYGYT
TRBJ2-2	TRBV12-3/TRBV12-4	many	ASSILAGAGELF
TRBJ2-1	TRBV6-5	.	ASSYLSPSGLDNEQF
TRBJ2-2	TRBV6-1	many	ASSKLAGGTGELF
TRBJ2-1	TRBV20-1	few	SGGRGTIYNEQF
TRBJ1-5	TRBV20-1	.	SALDGALSNQPQH
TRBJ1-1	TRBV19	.	ASSSYLRDTEAF
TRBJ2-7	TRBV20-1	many	SARGVSFPSYEQY
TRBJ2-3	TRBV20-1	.	SATLAGRPDTQY
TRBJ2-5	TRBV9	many	ASSRGHQETQY
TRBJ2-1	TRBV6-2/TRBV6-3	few	ASKIAGGPGNEQF
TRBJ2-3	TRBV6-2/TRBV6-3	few	ASSTSGRETDTQY
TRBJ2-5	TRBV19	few	ASSKPGGETQY
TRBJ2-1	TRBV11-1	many	ASSLGLAGTAGWEQF
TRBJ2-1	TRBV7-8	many	ASSLDGFNEQF
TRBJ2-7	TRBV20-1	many	SAADSYEQY
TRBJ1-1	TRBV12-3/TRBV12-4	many	ASSLGGRKTEAF
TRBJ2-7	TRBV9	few	ASSSRAGTGPYEQY
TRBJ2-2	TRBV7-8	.	ASSLMQSGELF
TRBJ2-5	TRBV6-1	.	ASSRGGPQETQY
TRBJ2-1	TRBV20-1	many	SLRLAGPYNEQF
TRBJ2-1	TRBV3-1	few	ASSPTRLLAGHNEQF
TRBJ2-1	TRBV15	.	ATSRRGAGVDNEQF
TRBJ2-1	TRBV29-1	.	SVGTRGGLNEQF
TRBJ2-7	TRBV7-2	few	ASSLAIRGTYEQY